This T cell receptor beta chain appears in the sequencing data of a study of regulatory T cells in long-lasting Graves disease. Study at large: Patients newly diagnosed with Graves' had been on antithyroid drugs for under 3 months. Study-wide results and caveats: Since the sample size was small, accuracy may have been reduced. Persistent patients shared 2,741 public clonotypes among themselves. Newly diagnosed patients shared fewer, at some 970.

CDR3 regions were amplified by Arm-PCR using iRepertoire HTBI primers to build TCR beta libraries. TCRdb re-derived calls from the multiplex PCR reads in MiXCR, one entry per CDR3 protein. Among some 230,000 distinct CDR3 sequences listed, around 16% were seen once. Of note for this clonotype: Its specificity is not known. A much larger clone differs from this one at a single base, so this may be a read error.

The CDR3 extends over 13 amino acids. Germline V gene lookup returns CDR1 MDHEN and CDR2 SYDVKM. Specified time point: newly diagnosed GD, antithyroid drugs for less than 3 months. From PBMCs, RNA was extracted and then used to make the TCR library. The patients were drawn from one endocrinology department in Xi'an, China. Sequencing was performed on peripheral blood mononuclear cells (PBMCs), taken at new diagnosis, from a patient treated with antithyroid drugs. V usage is TRBV28 and J usage is TRBJ1-1; D ambiguous. This sequence originates from a female donor with Graves disease. CDR3: CASTAPGNTGAFF. The CDR3 DNA reads as TGTGCCAGCACCGCCCCCGGAAACACTGGAGCTTTCTTT.